The clone carrying this TCR beta chain showed up just a few times. The antigen is unknown. A multiplex PCR was run with 60 Vbeta primers and 13 Jbeta primers. TCRdb's table, derived via immunoSEQ multiplex PCR, lists solely in-frame clones and lacks some. The sample lists under 250,000 clones; around 85% were seen once. The data derive from a study of cytomegalovirus exposure and HLA in healthy donors. Regarding the study as a whole: The sole available immune exposure information was CMV serostatus.

From germline, CDR1 is SNHLY and CDR2 FYNNEI. CDR3 length: 13 residues. V was clipped by 7 bases and J by 7 bases; unmatched bases: 8. The sequence derives from a human donor in good health. This chain uses TRBV2 with TRBJ1-2; 8 bases are a match to TRBD1. Material: PBMCs. The CDR3 spells CASTLDRGSGYTF. The CDR3 region has the DNA TGTGCCAGCACACTAGACAGGGGTTCTGGCTACACCTTC.